What follows are 26 T cell receptor beta chains derived from one specimen sequenced in a study of cytomegalovirus exposure and HLA in healthy donors (dated by TCRdb to 2017 to 2019). Receptor amplification or capture employed the immunoSEQ multiplex PCR assay. A mixture of 60 forward primers for TCR Vbeta segments and 13 reverse primers for TCR Jbeta segments was used in the multiplex PCR. TCRdb limited this immuneACCESS table to in-frame rearrangements with V and J called. A share of clones is missing; checked studies link under half to unresolved V genes, and the rest is unexplained. The table for this sample lists 190,000 or so clones; under 85% of them were counted only once. Of the sample, about 1.6% is held by the ten largest clones. Sequencing input: PBMCs. These receptors came from a man in his fifties in good health and CMV-seronegative.

The chain is built from TRBV6-5 and TRBJ1-5; 8 nucleotides line up with TRBD1. With 4 bases clipped from V and 2 bases from J, the junction kept 4 bases outside the gene matches. Germline-derived CDR1 and CDR2 are MNHEY and SVGAGI. The CDR3 spans 15 residues. CDR3 region: CASSSTDRGNQPQHF. Written as DNA, the CDR3 is TGTGCCAGCAGTTCCACGGACAGGGGCAATCAGCCCCAGCATTTT.

This chain joins TRBV28 and TRBJ1-4; the D gene is possibly TRBD1 (5 bases). Trimming stripped 6 bases from V and 4 bases from J, with 9 bases between. The V gene's germline CDR1 is MDHEN and CDR2 SYDVKM. The CDR3 runs 13 residues. The CDR3 nucleotides are TGTGCCAGCAGGGGGGGAATTAATGAAAAACTGTTTTTT. Protein sequence: CASRGGINEKLFF.

The V and J genes are TRBV11-2 and TRBJ1-5, with D perhaps matching TRBD1 (6 bases). Trimming pared 3 bases from V and 4 bases from J, leaving 13 bases between. The CDR3 totals 15 residues. CDR1 and CDR2 (germline): SGHAT, FQNNGV. The DNA of the CDR3 is TGTGCCAGCAGCTTGGGGGGGCACCAAAATCAGCCCCAGCATTTT. Amino acids: CASSLGGHQNQPQHF.

This clone was seen only a few times. The rearrangement links TRBV25-1 to TRBJ2-2; TRBD1 matches at 8 bases. The trim removed 7 bases at V and 4 bases at J, leaving 2 bases unmatched. Germline assignment: CDR1 MGHDK and CDR2 SYGVNS. The CDR3 is made up of 13 amino acids. For the CDR3, the DNA is TGTGCCAGCAAGACAGGGGTCACCGGGGAGCTGTTTTTT. Translation gives CASKTGVTGELFF.

This clone was seen once. The rearrangement links TRBV28 to TRBJ1-1; D is unresolved. The V end was cut by 1 base, the J end by 8 bases, with 11 bases between. The germline V gene has CDR1 MDHEN and CDR2 SYDVKM. This CDR3 comprises 13 residues. CDR3 in amino acids: CASSLLIVREAFF. The CDR3 DNA is TGTGCCAGCAGTTTATTAATTGTCAGGGAAGCTTTCTTT. The full variable domain, in which reference TRBV28 and TRBJ1-1 provide the parts outside the CDR3, is DVKVTQSSRYLVKRTGEKVFLECVQDMDHENMFWYRQDPGLGLRLIYFSYDVKMKEKGDIPEGYSVSREKKERFSLILESASTNQTSMYLCASSLLIVREAFFGQGTRLTVV.

V usage is TRBV30 and J usage is TRBJ2-2; D gene uncertain. This CDR3 has 14 amino acids. V was trimmed by 2 bases and J by 0 bases, leaving 7 bases between them. Germline CDR1 and CDR2: GTSNPN and SVGIG (reference sequence). As DNA, the CDR3 is TGTGCCTGGAGTTTGAGTTCGAACACCGGGGAGCTGTTTTTT. It codes for CAWSLSSNTGELFF.

The CDR3 protein is CASSPLGGEPQHF. The DNA of the CDR3 is TGTGCCAGCAGCCCGCTGGGGGGGGAGCCCCAGCATTTT. This rearrangement joins TRBV7-9 to TRBJ1-5, with D possibly TRBD1 on 5 matching bases. The V gene lost 5 bases and the J gene lost 8 bases, with 13 bases spanning the gap. Germline V gene lookup returns CDR1 SEHNR and CDR2 FQNEAQ (reference sequence). This CDR3 contains 13 residues.

The chain combines TRBV4-3 with TRBJ2-2; maybe TRBD2 (6 bases). Looked up from germline, CDR1 is LGHNA and CDR2 is YSLEER. The CDR3 loop spans 16 amino acids. V was pared by 1 base and J by 7 bases, with 16 bases between. The CDR3 coding sequence is TGCGCCAGCAGCCAAGTGATTAGGAGGGGAGGCGGGGAGCTGTTTTTT. It codes for CASSQVIRRGGGELFF.

J is TRBJ2-5 and V is TRBV7-3, with TRBD2 matching over 7 bases. J was trimmed by 6 bases and V by 1 base; bases with no gene match: 14. The germline V gene has CDR1 SGHTA and CDR2 FQGTGA. This CDR3 has 17 amino acids. The CDR3: CASSLKAAARETKTQYF. The CDR3 nucleotides read TGTGCCAGCAGCTTAAAAGCGGCGGCGCGGGAGACAAAGACCCAGTACTTC.

The genes are TRBV9 and TRBJ2-3; 8 bases fit TRBD2. V shed 3 bases and J 11 bases; nucleotides not matched to a gene: 14. The CDR3 loop spans 15 amino acids. Germline V CDR1 and CDR2: SGDLS, YYNGEE. DNA of the CDR3: TGTGCCAGCAGCGGTAGCGGGGCATACACCGAGAAGCAGTATTTT. Its protein is CASSGSGAYTEKQYF.

This chain links TRBV18 with TRBJ2-1; 12 bases are a match to TRBD2. Germline V gene lookup returns CDR1 KGHSH and CDR2 LQKENI. The CDR3 is 17 residues long. After removal of 4 bases from V and 0 bases from J, the junction contained 4 bases not matched to a gene. As DNA, the CDR3 is TGTGCCAGCTCACGGACTAGCGGGGAGAGCTCCTACAATGAGCAGTTCTTC. Translating it yields CASSRTSGESSYNEQFF.

The chain joins TRBV5-1 to TRBJ2-6; a weak D match, TRBD2 (5 bases). Trimming pared 7 bases from V and 2 bases from J, leaving 10 bases between. The CDR3 is 14 amino acids. Germline lookup yields CDR1 SGHRS and CDR2 YFSETQ. CDR3 sequence reads: CASSAGAGANVLTF. CDR3 nucleotides: TGCGCCAGCTCCGCGGGCGCTGGGGCCAACGTCCTGACTTTC.

This rearrangement joins TRBV30 to TRBJ2-2, with a possible D match to TRBD1 (5 bases). V lost 2 bases, J lost 3 bases, and 10 bases lay in between. This CDR3 is 14 amino acids long. Germline CDR1 and CDR2: GTSNPN and SVGIG (reference sequence). Here the CDR3 reads CAWSKRQHTGELFF. CDR3 DNA: TGTGCCTGGAGTAAAAGACAGCACACCGGGGAGCTGTTTTTT.

V usage is TRBV19 and J usage is TRBJ1-2; D may be TRBD1 (5 bases). V was clipped by 6 bases and J by 0 bases, with 17 bases between them. Per the germline V gene, CDR1 is LNHDA and CDR2 is SQIVND (reference sequence). CDR3 length equals 16 residues. CDR3 DNA sequence: TGTGCCAGTAGAGATGGGGGGACTGTCTCTAACTATGGCTACACCTTC. It translates to CASRDGGTVSNYGYTF.

J is TRBJ2-2 and V is TRBV4-2; 11 nucleotides line up with TRBD2. The CDR3 loop spans 19 amino acids. Germline V lookup: CDR1 LGHNA, CDR2 YNFKEQ. J gave up 1 base and V 3 bases, and 10 bases lay outside the gene matches. CDR3 sequence reads: CASSHHFLAGGLNTGELFF. Written as DNA, the CDR3 is TGTGCCAGCAGCCACCACTTCCTAGCGGGGGGCCTGAACACCGGGGAGCTGTTTTTT.

This clone was observed a single time. The chain is built from TRBV11-2 and TRBJ2-1; TRBD2 matches 13 bases. CDR3 size: 14 residues. CDR1 and CDR2 from the germline V gene are SGHAT and FQNNGV. J gave up 9 bases and V 5 bases, and 4 bases lay outside the gene matches. DNA for the CDR3: TGTGCCAGCAGCGGGACTAGCGGGGCCTTTGAGCAGTTCTTC. Amino acids: CASSGTSGAFEQFF.

In DNA form, the CDR3 reads TGTGCCAGCACCCGGGACACTAGCTCCTACGAGCAGTACTTC. The encoded protein is CASTRDTSSYEQYF. The chain uses TRBV6-1 and TRBJ2-7; possible D gene TRBD1, 6 bases. The germline CDR1 and CDR2 sequences are MNHNS and SASEGT. V was trimmed by 7 bases and J by 0 bases, leaving 13 bases between them. This CDR3 is 14 amino acids long.

The V call is TRBV18, the J call TRBJ2-5; D remains ambiguous. The CDR3 has 15 amino acids. V was shortened by 0 bases and J by 5 bases, with 13 bases between the two germline ends. Germline values: CDR1 KGHSH, CDR2 LQKENI. In DNA, the CDR3 is TGTGCCAGCTCACCACCGAGCTTACCGTACGAGACCCAGTACTTC. Its translation: CASSPPSLPYETQYF.

The chain links TRBV11-1 to TRBJ2-1, with 7 bases matching TRBD2. The germline gives CDR1 SGHAT, CDR2 FQDESV (reference sequence). This CDR3 spans 15 amino acids. Trimming removed 0 bases from V and 4 bases from J; junction bases left unmatched: 3. CDR3 sequence reads: CASSLASGLYNEQFF. CDR3 DNA sequence: TGTGCCAGCAGCTTAGCTAGCGGGCTATACAATGAGCAGTTCTTC.

The chain joins TRBV5-4 to TRBJ2-5, with 9 bases that match TRBD2. This CDR3 has 17 amino acids. J gave up 1 base and V 0 bases, and 7 bases lay outside the gene matches. Per germline, CDR1 SGHNT and CDR2 YYREEE (reference sequence). CDR3 amino acids: CASSLALLAGLQETQYF. CDR3 DNA sequence: TGTGCCAGCAGCTTGGCTCTTCTAGCGGGGCTCCAAGAGACCCAGTACTTC.

This clone appeared a single time. The rearrangement links TRBV4-2 to TRBJ2-5; TRBD2 agrees at 11 bases. The CDR3 has 16 amino acids. CDR1 and CDR2 (germline): LGHNA, YNFKEQ. V gave up 3 bases and J gave up 6 bases; unmatched junction bases: 9. The CDR3 coding sequence is TGTGCCAGCAGCCAGGTACTAGCGGGGGTTACTAAGACCCAGTACTTC. As protein: CASSQVLAGVTKTQYF.

The rearrangement uses TRBV5-1 and TRBJ1-2, with 11 bases identical to TRBD1. The germline V gene encodes CDR1 SGHRS and CDR2 YFSETQ. CDR3 size: 15 residues. Losses at the gene ends were 6 bases for V and 2 bases for J; bases not matched to a gene: 6. In DNA form, the CDR3 reads TGCGCCAGCACCGGGGGACAGGGGGTAAACTATGGCTACACCTTC. This gives the protein CASTGGQGVNYGYTF.

The V gene is TRBV5-6, the J gene TRBJ1-1, with D possibly matching TRBD1 (5 bases). CDR1 and CDR2 (germline): SGHDT, YYEEEE. This CDR3 has 17 residues. The germline V and J ends were trimmed by 0 bases and 0 bases, with 15 bases remaining between them. The DNA of the CDR3 is TGTGCCAGCAGCTTGGCCGGTTTTGGGGGGTTGAACACTGAAGCTTTCTTT. Translated: CASSLAGFGGLNTEAFF.

V is TRBV10-3 and J is TRBJ2-7; TRBD2 agrees at 8 bases. V lost 0 bases to trimming and J lost 2 bases; unmatched junction nucleotides: 0. The CDR3 contains 14 residues. CDR1 ENHRY and CDR2 SYGVKD come from the germline V gene. DNA of the CDR3: TGTGCCATCAGTGAGTCAGCGGGGGCCTACGAGCAGTACTTC. This translates into CAISESAGAYEQYF.

The chain has TRBV6-1 and TRBJ1-2; no clear D. V was trimmed by 7 bases and J by 2 bases, leaving 11 bases between them. The CDR3 runs to 13 residues. Germline V CDR1 and CDR2: MNHNS, SASEGT. The CDR3 region has the DNA TGTGCCAGCATAGCCACATTAAACTATGGCTACACCTTC. Translating gives CASIATLNYGYTF.

The V call is TRBV5-1, the J call TRBJ2-6; 7 nucleotides match TRBD1. The V and J ends lost 5 bases and 2 bases, in that order; junction bases with no gene match: 4. Per the germline V gene, CDR1 is SGHRS and CDR2 is YFSETQ. There are 15 residues in the CDR3. This chain's CDR3 is CASRLQGTGANVLTF. The CDR3 DNA sequence: TGCGCCAGCAGACTACAGGGGACTGGGGCCAACGTCCTGACTTTC.